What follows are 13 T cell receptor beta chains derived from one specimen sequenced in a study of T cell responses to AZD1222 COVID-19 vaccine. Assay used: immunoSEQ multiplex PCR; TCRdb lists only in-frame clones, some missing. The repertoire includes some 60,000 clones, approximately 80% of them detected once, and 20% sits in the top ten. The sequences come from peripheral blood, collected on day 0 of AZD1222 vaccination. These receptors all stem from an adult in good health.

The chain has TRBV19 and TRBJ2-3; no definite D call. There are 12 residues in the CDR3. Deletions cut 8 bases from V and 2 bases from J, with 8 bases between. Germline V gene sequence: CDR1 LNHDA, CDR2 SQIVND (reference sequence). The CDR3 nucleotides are TGTGCCAGTCTAGGATACACAGATACGCAGTATTTT. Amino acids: CASLGYTDTQYF.

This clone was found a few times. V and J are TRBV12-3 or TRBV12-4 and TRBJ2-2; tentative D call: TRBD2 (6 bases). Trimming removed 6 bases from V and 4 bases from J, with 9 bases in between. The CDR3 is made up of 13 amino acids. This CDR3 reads CASRAEGTGELFF. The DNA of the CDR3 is TGTGCCAGCAGAGCGGAGGGCACCGGGGAGCTGTTTTTT.

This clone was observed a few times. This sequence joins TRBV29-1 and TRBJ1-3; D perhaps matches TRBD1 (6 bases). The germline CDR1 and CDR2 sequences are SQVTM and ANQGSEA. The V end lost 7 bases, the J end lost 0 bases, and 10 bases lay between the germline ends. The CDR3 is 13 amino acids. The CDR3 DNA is TGCAGCGGCAAGGGGGGCTCTGGAAACACCATATATTTT. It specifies CSGKGGSGNTIYF. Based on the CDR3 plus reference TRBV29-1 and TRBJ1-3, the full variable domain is SAVISQKPSRDICQRGTSLTIQCQVDSQVTMMFWYRQQPGQSLTLIATANQGSEATYESGFVIDKFPISRPNLTFSTLTVSNMSPEDSSIYLCSGKGGSGNTIYFGEGSWLTVV.

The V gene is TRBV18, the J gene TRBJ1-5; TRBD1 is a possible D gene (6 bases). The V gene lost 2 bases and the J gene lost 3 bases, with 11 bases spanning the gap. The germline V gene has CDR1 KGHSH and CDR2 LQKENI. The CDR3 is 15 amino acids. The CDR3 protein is CASSPAGVDNQPQHF. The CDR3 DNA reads TGTGCCAGCTCACCAGCAGGGGTCGACAATCAGCCCCAGCATTTT.

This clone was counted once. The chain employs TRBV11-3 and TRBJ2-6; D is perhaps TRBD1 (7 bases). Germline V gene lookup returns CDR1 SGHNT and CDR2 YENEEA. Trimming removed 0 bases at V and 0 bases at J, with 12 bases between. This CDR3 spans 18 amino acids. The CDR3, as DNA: TGTGCCAGCAGCTTAGATCAGGGGGGCACCTCTGGGGCCAACGTCCTGACTTTC. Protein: CASSLDQGGTSGANVLTF. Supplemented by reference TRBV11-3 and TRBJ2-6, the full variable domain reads EAGVVQSPRYKIIEKKQPVAFWCNPISGHNTLYWYLQNLGQGPELLIRYENEEAVDDSQLPKDRFSAERLKGVDSTLKIQPAELGDSAVYLCASSLDQGGTSGANVLTFGAGSRLTVL.

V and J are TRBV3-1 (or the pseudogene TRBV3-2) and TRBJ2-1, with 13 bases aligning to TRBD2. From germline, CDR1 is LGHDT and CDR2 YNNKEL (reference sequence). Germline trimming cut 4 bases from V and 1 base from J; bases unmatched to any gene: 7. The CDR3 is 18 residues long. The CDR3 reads CASSLGLAGAVSYNEQFF. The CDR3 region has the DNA TGTGCCAGCAGCCTCGGACTAGCGGGAGCCGTTTCCTACAATGAGCAGTTCTTC.

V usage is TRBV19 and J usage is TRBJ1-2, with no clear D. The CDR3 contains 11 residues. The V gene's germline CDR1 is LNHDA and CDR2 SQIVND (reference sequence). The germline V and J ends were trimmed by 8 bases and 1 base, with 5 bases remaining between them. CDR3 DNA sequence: TGTGCCAGTGAAGATAACTATGGCTACACCTTC. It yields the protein CASEDNYGYTF.

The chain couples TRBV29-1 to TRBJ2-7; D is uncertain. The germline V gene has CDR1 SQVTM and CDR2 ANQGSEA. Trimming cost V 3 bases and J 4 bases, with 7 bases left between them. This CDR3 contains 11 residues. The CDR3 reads CSVDKVYEQYV. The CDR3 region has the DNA TGCAGCGTTGATAAGGTTTACGAGCAGTACGTC.

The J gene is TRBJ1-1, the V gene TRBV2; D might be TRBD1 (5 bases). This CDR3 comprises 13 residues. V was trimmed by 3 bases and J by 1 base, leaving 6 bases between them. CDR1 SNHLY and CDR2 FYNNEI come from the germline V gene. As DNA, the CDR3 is TGTGCCAGCAGTGATCAGGGGAACACTGAAGCTTTCTTT. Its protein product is CASSDQGNTEAFF.

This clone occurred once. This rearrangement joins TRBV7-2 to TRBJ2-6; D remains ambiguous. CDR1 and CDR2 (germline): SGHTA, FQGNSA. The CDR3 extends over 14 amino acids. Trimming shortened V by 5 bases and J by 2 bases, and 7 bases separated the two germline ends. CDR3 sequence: CASSQATGANVLTF. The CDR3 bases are TGTGCCAGCAGCCAGGCCACTGGGGCCAACGTCCTGACTTTC.

The CDR3 nucleotides read TGCGCCAGCAGCTTGGATAGTCGGGTGACCGGGGAGCTGTTTTTT. Translation: CASSLDSRVTGELFF. The rearrangement uses TRBV5-1 and TRBJ2-2, with unresolved D. Per the germline V gene, CDR1 is SGHRS and CDR2 is YFSETQ. The CDR3 contains 15 residues. Trimming stripped 0 bases from V and 5 bases from J, with 11 bases between.

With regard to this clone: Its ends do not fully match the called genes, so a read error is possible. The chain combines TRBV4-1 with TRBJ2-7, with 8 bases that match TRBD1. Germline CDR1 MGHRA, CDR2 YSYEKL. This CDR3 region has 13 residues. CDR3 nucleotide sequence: TGCGCCAGCAGTCAAGACAGGGGTGTCGAGCAGTACTTC. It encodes CASSQDRGVEQYF.

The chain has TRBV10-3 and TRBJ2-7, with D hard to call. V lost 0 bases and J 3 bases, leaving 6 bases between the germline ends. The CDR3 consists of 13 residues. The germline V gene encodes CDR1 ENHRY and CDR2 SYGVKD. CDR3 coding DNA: TGTGCCATCAGTGAGTCAGGCAGCTACGAGCAGTACTTC. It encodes CAISESGSYEQYF.